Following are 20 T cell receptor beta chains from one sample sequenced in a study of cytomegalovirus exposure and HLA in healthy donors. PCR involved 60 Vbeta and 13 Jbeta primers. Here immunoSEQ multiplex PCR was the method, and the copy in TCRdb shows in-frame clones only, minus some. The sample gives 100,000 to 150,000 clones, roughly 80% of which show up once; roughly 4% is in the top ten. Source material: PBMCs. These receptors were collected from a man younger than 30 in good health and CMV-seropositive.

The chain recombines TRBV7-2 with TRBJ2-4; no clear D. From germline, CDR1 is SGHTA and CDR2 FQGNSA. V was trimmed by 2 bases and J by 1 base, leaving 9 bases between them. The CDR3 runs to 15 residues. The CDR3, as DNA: TGTGCCAGCAGCTTATTTGATCGGGCCAAAAACATTCAGTACTTC. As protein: CASSLFDRAKNIQYF.

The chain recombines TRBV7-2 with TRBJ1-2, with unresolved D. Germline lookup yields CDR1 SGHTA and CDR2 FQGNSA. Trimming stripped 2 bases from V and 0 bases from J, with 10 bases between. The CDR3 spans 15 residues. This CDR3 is CASSLLRGANYGYTF. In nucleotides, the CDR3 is TGTGCCAGCAGCTTACTCCGGGGAGCTAACTATGGCTACACCTTC.

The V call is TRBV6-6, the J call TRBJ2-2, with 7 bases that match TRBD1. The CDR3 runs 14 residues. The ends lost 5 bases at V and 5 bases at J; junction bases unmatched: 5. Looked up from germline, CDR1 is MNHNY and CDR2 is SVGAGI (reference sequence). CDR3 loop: CASSDRVETGELFF. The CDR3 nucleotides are TGTGCCAGCAGTGACAGGGTGGAGACCGGGGAGCTGTTTTTT.

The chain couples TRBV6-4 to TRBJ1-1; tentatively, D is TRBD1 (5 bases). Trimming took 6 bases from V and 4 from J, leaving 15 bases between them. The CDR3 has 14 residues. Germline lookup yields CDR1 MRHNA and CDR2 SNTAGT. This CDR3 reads CASSPLGGSTEAFF. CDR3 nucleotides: TGTGCCAGCAGCCCTTTGGGGGGGAGCACTGAAGCTTTCTTT.

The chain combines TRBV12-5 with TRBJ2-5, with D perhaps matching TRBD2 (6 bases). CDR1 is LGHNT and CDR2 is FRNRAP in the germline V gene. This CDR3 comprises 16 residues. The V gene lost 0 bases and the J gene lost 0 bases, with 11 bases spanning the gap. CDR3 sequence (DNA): TGTGCTAGTGGTTTGGTAGTGGGGACTTACCAAGAGACCCAGTACTTC. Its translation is CASGLVVGTYQETQYF.

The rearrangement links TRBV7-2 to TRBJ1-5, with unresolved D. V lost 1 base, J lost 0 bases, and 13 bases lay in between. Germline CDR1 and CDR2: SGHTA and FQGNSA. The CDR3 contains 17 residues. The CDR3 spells CASSLVGSGFSNQPQHF. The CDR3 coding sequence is TGTGCCAGCAGCTTAGTGGGATCGGGGTTTAGCAATCAGCCCCAGCATTTT.

The DNA for the CDR3 is TGCGCCAGCAGCTTGGAGGGGGTAAGAGAGGCTGGGGCCAACGTCCTGACTTTC. Residues: CASSLEGVREAGANVLTF. This sequence joins TRBV5-1 and TRBJ2-6, with D perhaps TRBD1 (6 bases). Trimming took off 0 bases at V and 2 bases at J, with 15 bases between the two ends. Germline V CDR1 and CDR2: SGHRS, YFSETQ. CDR3 length: 18 residues.

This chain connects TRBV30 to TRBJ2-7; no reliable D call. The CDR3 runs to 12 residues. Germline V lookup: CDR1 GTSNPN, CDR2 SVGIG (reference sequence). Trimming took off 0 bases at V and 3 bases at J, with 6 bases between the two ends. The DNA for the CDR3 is TGTGCCTGGAGTGTAACATTCTACGAGCAGTACTTC. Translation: CAWSVTFYEQYF.

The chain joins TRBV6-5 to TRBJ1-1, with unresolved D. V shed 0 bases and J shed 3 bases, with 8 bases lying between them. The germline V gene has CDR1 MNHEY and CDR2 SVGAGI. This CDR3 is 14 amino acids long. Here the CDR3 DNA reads TGTGCCAGCAGTTACTCCGGACTCTACACTGAAGCTTTCTTT. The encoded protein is CASSYSGLYTEAFF.

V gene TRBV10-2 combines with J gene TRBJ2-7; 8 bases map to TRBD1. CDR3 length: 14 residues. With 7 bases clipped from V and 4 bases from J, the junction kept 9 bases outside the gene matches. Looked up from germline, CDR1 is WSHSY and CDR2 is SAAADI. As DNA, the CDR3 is TGCGCCAGCAACCCGACAGGGGTGTTATACGAGCAGTACTTC. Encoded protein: CASNPTGVLYEQYF.

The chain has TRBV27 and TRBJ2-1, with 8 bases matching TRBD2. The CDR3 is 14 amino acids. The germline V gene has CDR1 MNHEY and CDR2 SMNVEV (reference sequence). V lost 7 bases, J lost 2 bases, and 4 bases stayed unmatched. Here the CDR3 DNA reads TGTGCCAGCATCGGGGGGGCCACCTACAATGAGCAGTTCTTC. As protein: CASIGGATYNEQFF.

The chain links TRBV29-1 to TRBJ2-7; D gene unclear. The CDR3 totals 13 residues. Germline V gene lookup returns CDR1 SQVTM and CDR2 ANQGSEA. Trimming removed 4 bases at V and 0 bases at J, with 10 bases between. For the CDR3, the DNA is TGCAGCGTTGTTGGCGGAGTCTCCTACGAGCAGTACTTC. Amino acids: CSVVGGVSYEQYF.

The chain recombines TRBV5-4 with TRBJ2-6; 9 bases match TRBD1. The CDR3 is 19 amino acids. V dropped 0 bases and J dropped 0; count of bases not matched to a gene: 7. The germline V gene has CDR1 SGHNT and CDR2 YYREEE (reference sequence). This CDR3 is CASSLAFRTGDSGANVLTF. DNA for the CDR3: TGTGCCAGCAGCTTGGCTTTCAGGACAGGGGACTCTGGGGCCAACGTCCTGACTTTC. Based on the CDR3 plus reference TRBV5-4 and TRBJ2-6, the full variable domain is ETGVTQSPTHLIKTRGQQVTLRCSSQSGHNTVSWYQQALGQGPQFIFQYYREEENGRGNFPPRFSGLQFPNYSSELNVNALELDDSALYLCASSLAFRTGDSGANVLTFGAGSRLTVL.

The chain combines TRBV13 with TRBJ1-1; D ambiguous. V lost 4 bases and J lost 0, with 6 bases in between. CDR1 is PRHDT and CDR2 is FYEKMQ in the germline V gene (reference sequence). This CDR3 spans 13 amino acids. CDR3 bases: TGTGCCAGCAGCTCAACGGTGAACACTGAAGCTTTCTTT. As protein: CASSSTVNTEAFF. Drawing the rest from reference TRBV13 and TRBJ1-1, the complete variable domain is AAGVIQSPRHLIKEKRETATLKCYPIPRHDTVYWYQQGPGQDPQFLISFYEKMQSDKGSIPDRFSAQQFSDYHSELNMSSLELGDSALYFCASSSTVNTEAFFGQGTRLTVV.

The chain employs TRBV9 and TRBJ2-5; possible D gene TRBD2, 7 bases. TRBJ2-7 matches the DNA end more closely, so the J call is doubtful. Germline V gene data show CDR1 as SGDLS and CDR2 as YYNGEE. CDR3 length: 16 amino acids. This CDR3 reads CASSVAPGGPSYEQYF. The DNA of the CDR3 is TGTGCCAGCAGCGTAGCTCCGGGGGGCCCCTCCTACGAGCAGTACTTC.

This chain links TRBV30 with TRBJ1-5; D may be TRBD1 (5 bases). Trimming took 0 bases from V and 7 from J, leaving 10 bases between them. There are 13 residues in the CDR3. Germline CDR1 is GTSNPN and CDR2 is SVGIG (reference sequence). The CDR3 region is CAWSVQQGQPQHF. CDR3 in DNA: TGTGCCTGGAGTGTACAGCAGGGACAGCCCCAGCATTTT.

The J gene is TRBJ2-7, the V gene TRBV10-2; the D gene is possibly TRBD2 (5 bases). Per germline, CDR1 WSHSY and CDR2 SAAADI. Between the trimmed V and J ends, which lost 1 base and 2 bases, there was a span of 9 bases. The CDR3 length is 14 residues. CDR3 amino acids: CASSEWSGTYEQYF. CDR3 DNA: TGCGCCAGCAGTGAGTGGAGCGGTACCTACGAGCAGTACTTC.

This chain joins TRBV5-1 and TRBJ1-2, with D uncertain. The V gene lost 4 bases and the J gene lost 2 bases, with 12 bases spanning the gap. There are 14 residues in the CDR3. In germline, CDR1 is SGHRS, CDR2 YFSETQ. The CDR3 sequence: CASSAPTQNYGYTF. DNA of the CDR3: TGCGCCAGCAGCGCACCAACACAAAACTATGGCTACACCTTC.

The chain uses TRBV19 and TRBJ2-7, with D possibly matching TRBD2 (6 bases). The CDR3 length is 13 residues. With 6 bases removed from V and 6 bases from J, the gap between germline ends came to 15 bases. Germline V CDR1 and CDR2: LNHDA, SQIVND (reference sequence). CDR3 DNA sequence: TGTGCCAGTAGCCCCCGGGGAGCGGGCGAGCAGTACTTC. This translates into CASSPRGAGEQYF.

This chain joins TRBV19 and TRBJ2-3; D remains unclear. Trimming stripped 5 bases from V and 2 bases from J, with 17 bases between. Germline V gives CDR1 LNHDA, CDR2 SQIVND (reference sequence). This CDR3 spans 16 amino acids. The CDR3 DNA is TGTGCCAGTAGTGAGTACCAAGTTATTAACACAGATACGCAGTATTTT. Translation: CASSEYQVINTDTQYF.